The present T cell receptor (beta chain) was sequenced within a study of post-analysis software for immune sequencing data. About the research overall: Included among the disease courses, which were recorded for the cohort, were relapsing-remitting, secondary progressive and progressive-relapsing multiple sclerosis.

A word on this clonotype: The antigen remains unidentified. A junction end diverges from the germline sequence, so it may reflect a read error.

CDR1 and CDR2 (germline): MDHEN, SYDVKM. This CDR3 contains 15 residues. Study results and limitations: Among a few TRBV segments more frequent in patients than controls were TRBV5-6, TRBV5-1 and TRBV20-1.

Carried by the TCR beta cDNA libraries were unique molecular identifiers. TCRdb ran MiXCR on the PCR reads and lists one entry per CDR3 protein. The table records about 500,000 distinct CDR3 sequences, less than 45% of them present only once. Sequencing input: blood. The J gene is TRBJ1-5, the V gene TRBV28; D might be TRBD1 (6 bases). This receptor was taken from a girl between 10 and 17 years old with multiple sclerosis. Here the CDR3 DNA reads TGTACCAGCAGTTTCGTGGGGGCCGGCAATCAGCCCCAGCATTTT. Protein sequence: CTSSFVGAGNQPQHF.